One and the same sample provided the 2 T cell receptor beta chains below, sequenced in a study of sequential checkpoint blockade in melanoma. Treatment defined: randomized to nivolumab then ipilimumab (arm A) or the reverse (arm B). Clones were read by immunoSEQ multiplex PCR, and TCRdb kept only the in-frame ones, dropping some. The table records more than 7,000 clones, 50% to 60% of them present only once. The sample here was CD8+ T cells sorted from blood (inferred from file names), taken from a patient given nivolumab and ipilimumab in sequence. These receptors were collected from a human donor with melanoma.

This sequence joins TRBV29-1 and TRBJ1-1; no clear D gene. V lost 3 bases, J lost 6 bases, and 11 bases lay in between. CDR3 length: 12 residues. The germline CDR1 and CDR2 sequences are SQVTM and ANQGSEA. The chain's CDR3 is CSVDVGSAEAFF. CDR3 coding DNA: TGCAGCGTTGATGTCGGGTCTGCTGAAGCTTTCTTT. Full variable domain (outside the CDR3, taken from reference TRBV29-1 and TRBJ1-1): SAVISQKPSRDICQRGTSLTIQCQVDSQVTMMFWYRQQPGQSLTLIATANQGSEATYESGFVIDKFPISRPNLTFSTLTVSNMSPEDSSIYLCSVDVGSAEAFFGQGTRLTVV.

As DNA, the CDR3 is TGTGCCAGCAGCTGGGGGACAGCGGGTTCACCCCTCCACTTT. As protein: CASSWGTAGSPLHF. The V and J genes are TRBV11-3 and TRBJ1-6; 7 nucleotides line up with TRBD1. Germline CDR1 and CDR2: SGHNT and YENEEA. Trimming removed 4 bases from V and 9 bases from J; junction bases left unmatched: 6. This CDR3 is built from 14 residues.